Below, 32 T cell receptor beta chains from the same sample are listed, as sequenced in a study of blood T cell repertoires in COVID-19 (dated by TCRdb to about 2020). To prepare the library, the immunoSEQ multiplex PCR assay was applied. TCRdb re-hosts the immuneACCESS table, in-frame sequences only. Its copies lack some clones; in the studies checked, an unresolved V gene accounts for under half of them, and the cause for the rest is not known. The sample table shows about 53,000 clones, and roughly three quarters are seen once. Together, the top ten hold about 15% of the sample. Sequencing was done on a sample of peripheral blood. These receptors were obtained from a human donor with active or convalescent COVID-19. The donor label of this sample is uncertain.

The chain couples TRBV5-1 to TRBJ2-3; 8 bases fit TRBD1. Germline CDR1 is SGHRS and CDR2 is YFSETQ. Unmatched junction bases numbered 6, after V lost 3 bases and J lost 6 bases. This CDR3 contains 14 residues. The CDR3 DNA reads TGCGCCAGCAGCTCGGCAGGGGGCCGGGATACGCAGTATTTT. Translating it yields CASSSAGGRDTQYF.

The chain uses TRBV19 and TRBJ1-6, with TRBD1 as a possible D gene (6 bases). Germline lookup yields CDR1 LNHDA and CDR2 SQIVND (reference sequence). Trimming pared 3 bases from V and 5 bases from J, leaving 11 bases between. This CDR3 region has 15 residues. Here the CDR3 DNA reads TGTGCCAGTAGTATTAGGTACAGGGATAATTCACCCCTCCACTTT. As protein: CASSIRYRDNSPLHF.

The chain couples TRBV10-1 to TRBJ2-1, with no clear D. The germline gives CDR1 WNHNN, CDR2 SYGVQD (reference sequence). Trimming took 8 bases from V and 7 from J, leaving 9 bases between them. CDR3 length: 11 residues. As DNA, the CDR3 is TGCGCCAGCTCTAAGGAGAATGAGCAGTTCTTC. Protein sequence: CASSKENEQFF.

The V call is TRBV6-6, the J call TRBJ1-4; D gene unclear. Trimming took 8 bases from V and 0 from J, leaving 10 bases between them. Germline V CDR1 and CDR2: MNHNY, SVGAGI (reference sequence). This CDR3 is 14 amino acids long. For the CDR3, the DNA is TGTGCCAGCCGCTCTGAGGCAACTAATGAAAAACTGTTTTTT. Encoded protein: CASRSEATNEKLFF.

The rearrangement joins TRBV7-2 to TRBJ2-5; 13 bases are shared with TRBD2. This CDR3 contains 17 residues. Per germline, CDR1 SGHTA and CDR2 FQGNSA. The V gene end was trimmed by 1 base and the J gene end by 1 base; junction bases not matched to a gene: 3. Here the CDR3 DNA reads TGTGCCAGCAGCTTAGGGGGACTAGCGGGGTTCCAAGAGACCCAGTACTTC. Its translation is CASSLGGLAGFQETQYF.

The CDR3 nucleotides are TGTGCCAGCAGTGAGACAGGGGCGTCCTACGAGCAGTACTTC. It is translated as CASSETGASYEQYF. The V gene is TRBV25-1, the J gene TRBJ2-7; 8 bases are a match to TRBD1. After removal of 3 bases from V and 1 base from J, the junction contained 2 bases not matched to a gene. The germline CDR1 and CDR2 sequences are MGHDK and SYGVNS. CDR3 length: 14 residues.

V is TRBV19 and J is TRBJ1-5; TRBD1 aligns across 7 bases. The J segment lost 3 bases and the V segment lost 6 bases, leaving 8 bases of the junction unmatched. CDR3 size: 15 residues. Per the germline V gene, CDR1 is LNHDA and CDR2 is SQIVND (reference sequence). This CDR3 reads CASRTNDRANQPQHF. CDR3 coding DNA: TGTGCCAGTAGGACAAATGACAGGGCCAATCAGCCCCAGCATTTT.

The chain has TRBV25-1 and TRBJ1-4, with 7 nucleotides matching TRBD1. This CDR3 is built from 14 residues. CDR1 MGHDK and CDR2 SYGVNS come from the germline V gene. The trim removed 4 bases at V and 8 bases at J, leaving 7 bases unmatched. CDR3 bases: TGTGCCAGCAGTGGGGGACAGCGGAGGGAAAAACTGTTTTTT. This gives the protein CASSGGQRREKLFF.

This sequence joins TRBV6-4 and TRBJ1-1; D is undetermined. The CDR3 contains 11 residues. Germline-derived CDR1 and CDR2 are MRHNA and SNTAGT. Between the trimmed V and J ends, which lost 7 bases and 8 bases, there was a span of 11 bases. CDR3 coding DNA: TGTGCCAGCACCCATGGAGGGGAAGCTTTCTTT. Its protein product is CASTHGGEAFF.

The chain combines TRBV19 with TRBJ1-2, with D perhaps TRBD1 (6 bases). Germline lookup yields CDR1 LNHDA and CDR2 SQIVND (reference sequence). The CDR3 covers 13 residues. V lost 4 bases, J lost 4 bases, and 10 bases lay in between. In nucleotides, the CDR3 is TGTGCCAGTAGTAGGACAGAGGCCTATGGCTACACCTTC. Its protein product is CASSRTEAYGYTF.

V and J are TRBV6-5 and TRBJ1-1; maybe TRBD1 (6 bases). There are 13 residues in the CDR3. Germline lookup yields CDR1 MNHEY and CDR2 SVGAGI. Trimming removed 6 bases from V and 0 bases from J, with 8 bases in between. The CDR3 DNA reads TGTGCCAGCAGCAGGGACATGAACACTGAAGCTTTCTTT. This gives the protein CASSRDMNTEAFF.

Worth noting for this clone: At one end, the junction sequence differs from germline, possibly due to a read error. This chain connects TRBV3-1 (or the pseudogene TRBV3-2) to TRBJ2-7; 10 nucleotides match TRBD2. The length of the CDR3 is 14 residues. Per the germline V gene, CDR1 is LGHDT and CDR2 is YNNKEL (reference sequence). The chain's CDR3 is CASSQKGLAGVGNF. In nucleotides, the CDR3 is TGTGCCAGCAGCCAAAAAGGGCTAGCGGGAGTTGGGAACTTC.

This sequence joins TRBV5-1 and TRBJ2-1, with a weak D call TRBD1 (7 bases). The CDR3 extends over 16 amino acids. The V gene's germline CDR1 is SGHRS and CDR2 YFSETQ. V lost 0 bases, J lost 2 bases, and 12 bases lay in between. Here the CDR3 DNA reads TGCGCCAGCAGCTTGGTCGGCGGGACAGCCTACAATGAGCAGTTCTTC. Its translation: CASSLVGGTAYNEQFF.

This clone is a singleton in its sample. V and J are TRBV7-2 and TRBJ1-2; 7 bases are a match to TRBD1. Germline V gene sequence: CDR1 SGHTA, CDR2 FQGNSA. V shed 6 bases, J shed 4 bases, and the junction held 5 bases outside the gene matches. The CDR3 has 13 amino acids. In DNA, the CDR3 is TGTGCCAGCAGGACGGGACAGACCTATGGCTACACCTTC. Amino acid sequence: CASRTGQTYGYTF.

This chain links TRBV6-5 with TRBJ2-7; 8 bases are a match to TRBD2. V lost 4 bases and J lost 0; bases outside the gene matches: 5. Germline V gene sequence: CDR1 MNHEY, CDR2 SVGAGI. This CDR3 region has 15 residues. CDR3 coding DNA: TGTGCCAGCAGTTTGGGCAGCGGGAGCTCCTACGAGCAGTACTTC. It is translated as CASSLGSGSSYEQYF.

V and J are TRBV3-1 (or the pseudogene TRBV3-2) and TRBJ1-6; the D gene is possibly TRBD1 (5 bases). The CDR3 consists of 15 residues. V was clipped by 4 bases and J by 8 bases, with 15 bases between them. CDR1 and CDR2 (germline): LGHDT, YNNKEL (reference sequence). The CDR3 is CASSPRDSRDSPLHF. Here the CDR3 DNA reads TGTGCCAGCAGCCCCCGGGACTCCCGGGATTCACCCCTCCACTTT.

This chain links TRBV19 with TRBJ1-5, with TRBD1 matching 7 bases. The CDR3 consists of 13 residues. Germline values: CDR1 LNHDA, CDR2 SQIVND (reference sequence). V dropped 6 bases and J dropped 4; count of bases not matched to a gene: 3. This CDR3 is CASRQGQNQPQHF. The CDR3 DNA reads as TGTGCCAGTAGGCAGGGACAGAATCAGCCCCAGCATTTT.

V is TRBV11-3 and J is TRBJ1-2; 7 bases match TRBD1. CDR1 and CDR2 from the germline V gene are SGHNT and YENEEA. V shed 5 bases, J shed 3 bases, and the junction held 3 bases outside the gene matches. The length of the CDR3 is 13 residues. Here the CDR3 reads CASSETGDYGYTF. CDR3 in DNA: TGTGCCAGCAGCGAAACAGGGGACTATGGCTACACCTTC. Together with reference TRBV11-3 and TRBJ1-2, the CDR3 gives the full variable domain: EAGVVQSPRYKIIEKKQPVAFWCNPISGHNTLYWYLQNLGQGPELLIRYENEEAVDDSQLPKDRFSAERLKGVDSTLKIQPAELGDSAVYLCASSETGDYGYTFGSGTRLTVV.

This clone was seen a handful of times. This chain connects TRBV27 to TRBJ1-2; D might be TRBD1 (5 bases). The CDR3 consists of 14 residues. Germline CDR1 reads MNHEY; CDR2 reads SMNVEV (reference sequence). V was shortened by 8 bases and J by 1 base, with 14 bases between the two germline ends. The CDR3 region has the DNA TGTGCCAGCGGATTCGACGGACATAACTATGGCTACACCTTC. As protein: CASGFDGHNYGYTF.

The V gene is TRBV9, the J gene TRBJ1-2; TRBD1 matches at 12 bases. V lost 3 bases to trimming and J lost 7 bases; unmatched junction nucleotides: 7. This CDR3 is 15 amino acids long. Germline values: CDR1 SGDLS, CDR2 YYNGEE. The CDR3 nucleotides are TGTGCCAGCAGCGGAGAGGGACAGGGGGCCTTTGGCTACACCTTC. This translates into CASSGEGQGAFGYTF. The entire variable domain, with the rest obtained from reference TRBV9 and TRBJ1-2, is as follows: DSGVTQTPKHLITATGQRVTLRCSPRSGDLSVYWYQQSLDQGLQFLIQYYNGEERAKGNILERFSAQQFPDLHSELNLSSLELGDSALYFCASSGEGQGAFGYTFGSGTRLTVV.

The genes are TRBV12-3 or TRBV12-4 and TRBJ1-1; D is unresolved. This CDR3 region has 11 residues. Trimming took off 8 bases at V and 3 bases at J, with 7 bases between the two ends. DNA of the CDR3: TGTGCCAGCGAGTTCCACACTGAAGCTTTCTTT. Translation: CASEFHTEAFF.

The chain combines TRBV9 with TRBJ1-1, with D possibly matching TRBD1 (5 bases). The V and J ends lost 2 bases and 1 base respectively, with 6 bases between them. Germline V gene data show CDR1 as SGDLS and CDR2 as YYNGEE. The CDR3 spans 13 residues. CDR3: CASSVGPNTEAFF. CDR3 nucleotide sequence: TGTGCCAGCAGCGTGGGGCCGAACACTGAAGCTTTCTTT. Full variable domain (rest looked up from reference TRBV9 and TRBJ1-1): DSGVTQTPKHLITATGQRVTLRCSPRSGDLSVYWYQQSLDQGLQFLIQYYNGEERAKGNILERFSAQQFPDLHSELNLSSLELGDSALYFCASSVGPNTEAFFGQGTRLTVV.

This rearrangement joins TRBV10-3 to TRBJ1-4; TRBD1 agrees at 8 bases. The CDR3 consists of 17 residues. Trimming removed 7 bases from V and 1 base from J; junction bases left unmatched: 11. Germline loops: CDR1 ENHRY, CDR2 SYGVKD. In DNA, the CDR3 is TGTGCCATCATTGGCAGGGGGCATGTGAGAACTAATGAAAAACTGTTTTTT. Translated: CAIIGRGHVRTNEKLFF.

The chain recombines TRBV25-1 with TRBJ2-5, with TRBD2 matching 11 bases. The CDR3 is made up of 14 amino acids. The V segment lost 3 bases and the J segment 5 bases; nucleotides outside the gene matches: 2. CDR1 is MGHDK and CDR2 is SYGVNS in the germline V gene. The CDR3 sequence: CASSDSSGRETQYF. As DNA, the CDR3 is TGTGCCAGCAGTGACTCTAGCGGGAGGGAGACCCAGTACTTC. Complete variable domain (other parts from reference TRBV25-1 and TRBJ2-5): EADIYQTPRYLVIGTGKKITLECSQTMGHDKMYWYQQDPGMELHLIHYSYGVNSTEKGDLSSESTVSRIRTEHFPLTLESARPSHTSQYLCASSDSSGRETQYFGPGTRLLVL.

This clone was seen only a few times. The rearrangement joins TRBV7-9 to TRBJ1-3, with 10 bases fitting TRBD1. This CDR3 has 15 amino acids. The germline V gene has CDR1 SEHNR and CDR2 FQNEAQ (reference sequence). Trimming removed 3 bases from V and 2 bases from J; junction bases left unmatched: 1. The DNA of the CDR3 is TGTGCCAGCAGCTTCGGACAGGGGGCTGGAAACACCATATATTTT. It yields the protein CASSFGQGAGNTIYF. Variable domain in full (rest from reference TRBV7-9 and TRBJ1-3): DTGVSQNPRHKITKRGQNVTFRCDPISEHNRLYWYRQTLGQGPEFLTYFQNEAQLEKSRLLSDRFSAERPKGSFSTLEIQRTEQGDSAMYLCASSFGQGAGNTIYFGEGSWLTVV.

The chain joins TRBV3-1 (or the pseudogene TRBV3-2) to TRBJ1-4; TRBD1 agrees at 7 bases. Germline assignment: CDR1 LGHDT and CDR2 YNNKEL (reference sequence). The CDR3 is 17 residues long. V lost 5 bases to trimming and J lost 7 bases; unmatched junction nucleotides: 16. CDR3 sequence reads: CASSLDRRFGRGEKLFF. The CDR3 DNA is TGTGCCAGCAGCTTGGACAGGAGGTTTGGTCGGGGTGAAAAACTGTTTTTT.

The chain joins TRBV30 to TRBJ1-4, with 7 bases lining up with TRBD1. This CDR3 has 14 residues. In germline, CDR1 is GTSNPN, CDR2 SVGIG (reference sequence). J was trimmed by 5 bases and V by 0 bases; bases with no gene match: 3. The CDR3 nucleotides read TGTGCCTGGAGTGTACTGACAGGGAATGAAAAACTGTTTTTT. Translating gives CAWSVLTGNEKLFF.

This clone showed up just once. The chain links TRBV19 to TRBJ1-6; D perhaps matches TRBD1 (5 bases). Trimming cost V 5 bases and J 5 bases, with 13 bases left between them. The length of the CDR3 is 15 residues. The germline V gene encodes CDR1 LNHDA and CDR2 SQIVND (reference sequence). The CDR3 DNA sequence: TGTGCCAGTAGTCTGGGGGGTGTTCATAATTCACCCCTCCACTTT. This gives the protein CASSLGGVHNSPLHF.

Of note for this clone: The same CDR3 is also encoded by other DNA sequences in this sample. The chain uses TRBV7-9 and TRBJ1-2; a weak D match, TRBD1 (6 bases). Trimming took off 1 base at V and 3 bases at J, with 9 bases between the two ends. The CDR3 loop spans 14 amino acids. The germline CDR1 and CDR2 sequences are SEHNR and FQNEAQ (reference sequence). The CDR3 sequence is CASSLETGDYGYTF. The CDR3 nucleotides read TGTGCCAGCAGCTTAGAGACAGGAGACTATGGCTACACCTTC.

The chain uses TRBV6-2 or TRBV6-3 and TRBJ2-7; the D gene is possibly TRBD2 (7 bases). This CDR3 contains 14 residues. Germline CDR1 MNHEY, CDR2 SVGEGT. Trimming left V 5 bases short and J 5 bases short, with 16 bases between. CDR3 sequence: CASSAGWGGNEQYF. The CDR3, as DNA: TGTGCCAGCAGTGCCGGGTGGGGGGGCAACGAGCAGTACTTC.

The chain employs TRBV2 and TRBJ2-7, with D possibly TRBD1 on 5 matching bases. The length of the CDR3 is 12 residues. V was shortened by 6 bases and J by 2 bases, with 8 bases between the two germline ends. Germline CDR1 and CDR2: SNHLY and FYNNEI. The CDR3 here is CASRDNTYEQYF. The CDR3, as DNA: TGTGCCAGCAGGGACAACACCTACGAGCAGTACTTC. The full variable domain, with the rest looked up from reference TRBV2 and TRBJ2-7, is EPEVTQTPSHQVTQMGQEVILRCVPISNHLYFYWYRQILGQKVEFLVSFYNNEISEKSEIFDDQFSVERPDGSNFTLKIRSTKLEDSAMYFCASRDNTYEQYFGPGTRLTVT.

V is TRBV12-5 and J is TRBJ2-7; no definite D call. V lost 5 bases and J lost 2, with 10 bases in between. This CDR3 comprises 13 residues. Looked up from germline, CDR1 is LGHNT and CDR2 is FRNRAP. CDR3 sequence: CASGPIPTYEQYF. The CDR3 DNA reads TGTGCTAGTGGTCCCATTCCAACCTACGAGCAGTACTTC.